This T cell receptor (beta chain) originates from a study of T cells in Graves' hyperthyroidism and ophthalmopathy. About the research overall: Peripheral blood specimens were obtained at initial diagnosis, prior to any treatment.

The CDR3 consists of 17 residues. CDR1 is SGHVS, CDR2 FQNEAQ, per germline. Germline trimming cut 4 bases from V and 3 bases from J; bases unmatched to any gene: 10. There are many counts of this clonotype. A patient was excluded if there was uncontrolled infection, other autoimmune disease, pregnancy or lactation. Clinical symptoms, serum thyroxine, TRAb, thyroid ultrasound and orbital computed tomography informed diagnoses. PBMCs came from over 8.5 ml fresh peripheral blood. The investigators amplified TCR beta CDR3 regions from RNA transcripts. Initially, a first-round RT-PCR of the TCR CDR3 employed the HTBI primer set. One entry per CDR3 protein results from TCRdb running MiXCR on the multiplex PCR reads. The data contain fewer than 350,000 distinct CDR3 sequences, 15% to 20% of them singletons.

This rearrangement joins TRBV7-8 to TRBJ2-7; 12 bases agree with TRBD1. Sequencing was performed on blood. This receptor was obtained from a woman in her forties with Graves' ophthalmopathy. CDR3 DNA: TGTGCCAGCAGCTCACGCCGGGACAGGGGGCGACTCTACGAGCAGTACTTC. Translating gives CASSSRRDRGRLYEQYF.